The 26 T cell receptor beta chains given below trace back to one sample, sequenced in a study of post-analysis software for immune sequencing data. Whole-study findings and limits: Five TRBV segments were significantly more frequent in patients than in controls. TRBV5-6, TRBV5-1 and TRBV20-1 were among these segments.

These receptors are not linked to any known antigen. The TCR beta cDNA libraries contained unique molecular identifiers. Each CDR3 protein is one row after TCRdb ran MiXCR on the PCR reads. Here the sample spans about 540,000 distinct CDR3 sequences, less than 40% being singletons. Sequenced input: blood. The receptor set was obtained from a girl aged 2 to 17 with multiple sclerosis.

The chain is built from TRBV5-1 and TRBJ2-1; 8 bases are shared with TRBD1. Germline CDR1 and CDR2: SGHRS and YFSETQ. After removal of 5 bases from V and 4 bases from J, the junction contained 5 bases not matched to a gene. The CDR3 has 14 amino acids. The CDR3 sequence: CASRDGTGYNEQFF. DNA for the CDR3: TGCGCCAGCAGAGATGGGACAGGTTACAATGAGCAGTTCTTC.

V and J are TRBV18 and TRBJ2-7; 7 bases align to TRBD1. The CDR3 spans 17 residues. Germline V CDR1 and CDR2: KGHSH, LQKENI. V dropped 3 bases and J dropped 0; count of bases not matched to a gene: 11. CDR3: CASSPRSTGQSSYEQYF. The CDR3 DNA reads as TGTGCCAGCTCACCTCGTTCGACAGGGCAAAGCTCCTACGAGCAGTACTTC.

The rearrangement links TRBV18 to TRBJ1-6; 10 bases match TRBD1. The CDR3 covers 19 residues. The junction had 7 bases not matched to a gene; V was cut back by 2 bases and J by 0 bases. CDR1 and CDR2 (germline): KGHSH, LQKENI. CDR3 amino acids: CASSPKGTGVSSYNSPLHF. The CDR3 coding sequence is TGTGCCAGCTCACCAAAGGGGACAGGGGTCAGCTCCTATAATTCACCCCTCCACTTT.

The chain joins TRBV10-1 to TRBJ2-3, with 7 bases identical to TRBD1. Per germline, CDR1 WNHNN and CDR2 SYGVQD (reference sequence). After removal of 10 bases from V and 2 bases from J, the junction contained 9 bases not matched to a gene. This CDR3 comprises 14 residues. In nucleotides, the CDR3 is TGCGCCACCACGACCGGGACAGTCACAGATACGCAGTATTTT. Translating it yields CATTTGTVTDTQYF.

The chain has TRBV5-4 and TRBJ2-7; D is possibly TRBD1 or TRBD2 (5 bases each). From germline, CDR1 is SGHNT and CDR2 YYREEE (reference sequence). The CDR3 totals 15 residues. Trimming took 4 bases from V and 6 from J, leaving 20 bases between them. The DNA of the CDR3 is TGTGCCAGCAGCGCTCAAGCCGGGACGACGGGCGAGCAGTACTTC. Translating gives CASSAQAGTTGEQYF.

The V gene is TRBV29-1, the J gene TRBJ2-3; the D gene is possibly TRBD1 (6 bases). V lost 6 bases and J lost 1, with 11 bases in between. Germline V CDR1 and CDR2: SQVTM, ANQGSEA. The length of the CDR3 is 13 residues. CDR3 in DNA: TGCAGCGTCGGACGACAGGGCACAGATACGCAGTATTTT. Its protein product is CSVGRQGTDTQYF.

The CDR3 sequence: CASSLSWEGRYEQFF. The CDR3 coding sequence is TGTGCCAGCAGCCTCTCTTGGGAGGGAAGGTACGAGCAGTTCTTC. The rearrangement joins TRBV11-1 to TRBJ2-1; 7 bases are shared with TRBD2. Germline CDR1 and CDR2: SGHAT and FQDESV (reference sequence). This CDR3 region has 15 residues. J gave up 10 bases and V 5 bases, and 14 bases lay outside the gene matches.

This clonotype was detected only a few times. The chain carries TRBV24-1 and TRBJ2-3; TRBD2 agrees at 11 bases. This CDR3 is built from 16 residues. The V and J ends lost 4 bases and 2 bases, in that order; junction bases with no gene match: 4. Per germline, CDR1 KGHDR and CDR2 SFDVKD. The CDR3 nucleotides read TGTGCCACCAGTGACGCGACTAGCGGGGACACAGATACGCAGTATTTT. Translation: CATSDATSGDTDTQYF.

Details on this clonotype: Compared with germline, one end of the junction differs, possibly owing to a read error. Here the CDR3 reads CASSSGQRGGEKRFF. The CDR3 bases are TGCGCCAGCAGCTCCGGACAGCGGGGAGGAGAAAAACGGTTTTTT. This chain connects TRBV5-1 to TRBJ1-4, with a tentative D call TRBD1 (6 bases). Germline CDR1 and CDR2: SGHRS and YFSETQ. This CDR3 is 15 amino acids long.

This clonotype has more than one count but fewer than ten. This CDR3 is CASSRTSGGNYNEQFF. Written as DNA, the CDR3 is TGCGCCAGCAGCCGGACTAGCGGGGGGAACTACAATGAGCAGTTCTTC. V and J are TRBV4-1 and TRBJ2-1, with 14 bases aligning to TRBD2. J lost 3 bases, V lost 4 bases, and 2 bases had no gene match. CDR1 and CDR2 (germline): MGHRA, YSYEKL. The CDR3 length is 16 residues.

This clonotype was counted a few times. This chain's CDR3 is CASSLYSPQVWGQGQPQHF. CDR3 in DNA: TGTGCCAGCAGTTTATACTCCCCGCAGGTGTGGGGGCAGGGTCAGCCCCAGCATTTT. This chain connects TRBV28 to TRBJ1-5; tentative D call: TRBD1 (6 bases). Germline V gene lookup returns CDR1 MDHEN and CDR2 SYDVKM. This CDR3 is 19 amino acids long. V lost 1 base, J lost 6 bases, and 25 bases lay in between. Filled out from reference TRBV28 and TRBJ1-5, the complete variable domain reads DVKVTQSSRYLVKRTGEKVFLECVQDMDHENMFWYRQDPGLGLRLIYFSYDVKMKEKGDIPEGYSVSREKKERFSLILESASTNQTSMYLCASSLYSPQVWGQGQPQHFGDGTRLSIL.

This clonotype has just a few counts. The V and J genes are TRBV5-5 and TRBJ2-1, with D perhaps TRBD1 (5 bases). The CDR3 runs to 16 residues. CDR1 SGHKS and CDR2 YYEKEE come from the germline V gene (reference sequence). Trimming removed 0 bases from V and 0 bases from J, with 10 bases in between. The DNA of the CDR3 is TGTGCCAGCAGCTTGGAGGGGTTGGGCTCCTACAATGAGCAGTTCTTC. This translates into CASSLEGLGSYNEQFF.

The table lists this clonotype with a few counts. This chain joins TRBV12-3 or TRBV12-4 and TRBJ1-5; 9 bases map to TRBD1. V was pared by 1 base and J by 0 bases, with 16 bases of the junction left unmatched. The CDR3 consists of 21 residues. This CDR3 reads CASSLEGLRTGVSYSNQPQHF. In DNA form, the CDR3 reads TGTGCCAGCAGTTTAGAGGGTTTGCGGACAGGGGTCTCTTATAGCAATCAGCCCCAGCATTTT.

This clonotype has at least ten counts. The rearrangement uses TRBV5-1 and TRBJ2-1; the match to TRBD2 covers 8 bases. The J segment lost 6 bases and the V segment lost 2 bases, leaving 10 bases of the junction unmatched. Germline assignment: CDR1 SGHRS and CDR2 YFSETQ. The CDR3 is made up of 16 amino acids. CDR3 bases: TGCGCCAGCAGCTTCGGGAGGGGGTCGGAGAGCAATGAGCAGTTCTTC. Protein: CASSFGRGSESNEQFF.

There are a few counts of this clonotype. This chain links TRBV6-1 with TRBJ2-3; the match to TRBD2 covers 9 bases. Trimming cost V 8 bases and J 5 bases; bases outside gene matches: 23. This CDR3 spans 19 amino acids. Germline V gene data show CDR1 as MNHNS and CDR2 as SASEGT. CDR3 DNA sequence: TGTGCCAGCCGAACCCCGAGGGGGGGCGGGGGGGCCGCGCGAGATACGCAGTATTTT. It specifies CASRTPRGGGGAARDTQYF.

The gene calls are TRBV27 and TRBJ2-3, with D possibly matching TRBD1 (5 bases). Trimming removed 4 bases at V and 1 base at J, with 15 bases between. This CDR3 has 16 residues. Germline assignment: CDR1 MNHEY and CDR2 SMNVEV (reference sequence). The CDR3 loop is CASSWGRASGTDTQYF. The CDR3 nucleotides are TGTGCCAGCAGTTGGGGCAGGGCCTCGGGCACAGATACGCAGTATTTT.

The chain employs TRBV20-1 and TRBJ2-7, with D hard to call. The CDR3 is 12 residues long. CDR1 is DFQATT and CDR2 is SNEGSKA in the germline V gene (reference sequence). Trimming took 3 bases from V and 1 from J, leaving 7 bases between them. The CDR3 DNA sequence: TGCAGTGCTAGGGCCGGATCCTACGAGCAGTACTTC. It is translated as CSARAGSYEQYF.

This clonotype was seen more than once but under ten times. The chain combines TRBV12-3 or TRBV12-4 with TRBJ1-2; D may be TRBD1 (6 bases). V lost 5 bases and J lost 0, with 16 bases in between. This CDR3 is built from 16 residues. For the CDR3, the DNA is TGTGCCAGCAGTCCGGCAGGGGCTTTAGCTAACTATGGCTACACCTTC. The encoded protein is CASSPAGALANYGYTF.

CDR3 sequence (DNA): TGTGCCAGCAGTTTAACAATCGGCGGGACCACCTACGAGCAGTACTTC. Translating gives CASSLTIGGTTYEQYF. V and J are TRBV27 and TRBJ2-7, with D perhaps TRBD2 (6 bases). V lost 2 bases and J lost 2, with 16 bases in between. This CDR3 comprises 16 residues. CDR1 is MNHEY, CDR2 SMNVEV, per germline (reference sequence).

The chain couples TRBV5-1 to TRBJ1-2; 11 nucleotides align to TRBD1. The germline CDR1 and CDR2 sequences are SGHRS and YFSETQ. The CDR3 totals 15 residues. J lost 3 bases, V lost 4 bases, and 5 bases had no gene match. CDR3 protein: CASSGMGQGDYGYTF. In nucleotides, the CDR3 is TGCGCCAGCAGCGGGATGGGACAGGGGGACTATGGCTACACCTTC.

About this clonotype: One end of the junction is discordant with germline, which a read error may explain. The chain has TRBV27 and TRBJ1-2; 9 bases are a match to TRBD1. Per the germline V gene, CDR1 is MNHEY and CDR2 is SMNVEV (reference sequence). The CDR3 has 17 residues. The DNA of the CDR3 is TGTGCCAGCAGTTTATCGTGGAGACAGGGGGATACGGATGGCCACACCTTC. Translation: CASSLSWRQGDTDGHTF.

Comments on this clonotype: This may come from a read error, since a much larger clone is one base off. A read error is likely, as this CDR3 ends without the conserved phenylalanine or tryptophan. The rearrangement joins TRBV29-1 to TRBJ2-5, with D perhaps TRBD2 (5 bases). Germline V gene lookup returns CDR1 SQVTM and CDR2 ANQGSEA. Trimming shortened V by 5 bases and J by 5 bases, and 9 bases separated the two germline ends. The CDR3 consists of 11 residues. Here the CDR3 reads CSVTVAETQYV. In nucleotides, the CDR3 is TGCAGCGTTACGGTAGCGGAGACCCAGTACGTC.

V is TRBV7-9 and J is TRBJ2-1; 11 nucleotides agree with TRBD2. V shed 5 bases, J shed 6 bases, and the junction held 9 bases outside the gene matches. This CDR3 region has 16 residues. Germline values: CDR1 SEHNR, CDR2 FQNEAQ (reference sequence). The CDR3 reads CASSQGLAEFGNEQFF. The CDR3, as DNA: TGTGCCAGCAGCCAGGGACTAGCGGAATTTGGCAATGAGCAGTTCTTC.

The genes are TRBV7-9 and TRBJ2-1; the match to TRBD2 covers 9 bases. Germline-derived CDR1 and CDR2 are SEHNR and FQNEAQ (reference sequence). This CDR3 is 15 amino acids long. V trimming: 6 bases; J trimming: 6 bases; junction bases outside the gene matches: 9. The CDR3 coding sequence is TGTGCCAGCAGACCCTATAGCGGGGGAATCAATGAGCAGTTCTTC. This translates into CASRPYSGGINEQFF.

This clonotype was detected only a few times. The chain is built from TRBV6-5 and TRBJ2-1, with D maybe TRBD2 (6 bases). The CDR3 runs 15 residues. Trimming took off 4 bases at V and 6 bases at J, with 16 bases between the two ends. Germline loops: CDR1 MNHEY, CDR2 SVGAGI. CDR3 sequence (DNA): TGTGCCAGCAGTTCCCCCTCCGGGACTCTCAATGAGCAGTTCTTC. It is translated as CASSSPSGTLNEQFF.

On this clonotype: At one boundary the junction diverges from the germline segment, which might be a read error. The V gene is TRBV5-1, the J gene TRBJ2-7, with TRBD1 identical over 7 bases. The CDR3 contains 14 residues. Germline V gene data show CDR1 as SGHRS and CDR2 as YFSETQ. CDR3 nucleotide sequence: TGTGCCAGCAGCTTGGACAGGCACTCCTACGAGCAGTACTTC. Protein product: CASSLDRHSYEQYF.